Included here is one TCR beta chain sequence, with context. This receptor's antigen is unknown. Base qualities are not provided; no much larger clone lies one nucleotide away. The immunoSEQ Assay, a bias-controlled multiplex PCR, was used to amplify TCRbeta CDR3 regions from genomic DNA. As for how the authors treated the data: Nucleated cell counts per sample were estimated from amplification of reference gene primers within the assay. Sequence reads were collapsed and filtered to measure the absolute abundance of every unique TCRbeta CDR3 rearrangement. For each sample, productive Simpson clonality was calculated as the square root of Simpson's diversity index across productive rearrangements. Here the immuneACCESS table is served through TCRdb, limited to in-frame sequences with V and J called. Missing clones are a known gap in these copies; in checked studies unresolved V genes cover under half, and the rest lacks a known reason. V and J calls and clone size are those listed in that table; D and trimming were worked out from the DNA. Here the sample has approximately 65,000 clones; approximately 70% occur a single time. The ten largest clones add up to around 54% of the sample.

In the prospective study, participants were roughly 18 to 95 years old, resided in 24 geographic areas of the United States, and were enrolled through a virtual design. Cohort assignment in the prospective study relied on participant-reported clinical history from a screening survey and a study questionnaire. A participant counted as exposed if, within 2 weeks of entering the study, that participant had been in contact with someone who had a PCR-confirmed or clinician-diagnosed COVID-19 case. Mobile phlebotomists in the prospective study collected whole blood, serum and a nasopharyngeal or oropharyngeal swab from every participant. Prospective study participants could optionally give additional blood draws and questionnaires over a roughly two-month period. Before DNA extraction, blood samples from the prospective study were shipped at room temperature or frozen. The CDR3 runs 12 amino acids, cysteine and phenylalanine included. Only CDR3 DNA is held: 36 bases, read in frame from base 1. V is shortened by 4 bases, J by 7 bases, and the region joining them spans 10 bases. CDR1 is given as LGHDT and CDR2 as YNNKEL, both from the germline V gene (reference sequence).

These data come from a study of blood T cell repertoires in COVID-19 (dated by TCRdb to 2020 to 2021). The study in broad terms: Samples covering the acute and convalescent phases of COVID-19 were provided by collaborators in the United States, Italy and Spain. The prospective study material was composed of cDNA or gDNA derived from T cells, B-cell-depleted T cells, or PBMCs. Deeply sampled blood TCRbeta repertoires from subjects exposed to, actively infected with, or recovered from COVID-19 were included in the dataset. The repertoires were made available in a free public database intended to serve as a resource for research on the immune response to SARS-CoV-2. Samples were obtained from the ongoing ImmuneRACE study (first 160 participants) and from about 1,300 subjects provided by 6 global collaborators. The sample metadata nearly always contained a de-identified subject ID, COVID-19 status, age in years and sex. HLA class I and class II types, where available, came from metadata supplied by the sample provider rather than from assay-based typing. The full study reports these points: The amount of clinical and demographic metadata varied by source and participant and was provided uncurated.

The clonotype was recovered from a woman aged 55-69 years who had been exposed to COVID-19. The rearrangement joined TRBV3-1 (or the pseudogene TRBV3-2) to TRBJ1-2; the D gene is perhaps TRBD1, from 6 matching bases. Material for sequencing was PBMCs or T cells enriched from blood (not recorded which). The CDR3 is CASSRQAGGYTF. Read as DNA, the sequence is TGTGCCAGCAGCCGACAGGCGGGTGGCTACACCTTC.